The 14 T cell receptor beta chains listed next were all sequenced from one sample in a study of spatial heterogeneity in lung cancer (dated by TCRdb to about 2019). This specimen's time point label, per the study, means: sample taken at primary tumor resection. Library preparation used 5' RACE. Reads for this sample came from a NextSeq 500. TCRdb itself trimmed the public reads at Q25 with fastp, ran MiXCR and retained productive beta chains. A single entry per CDR3 protein holds the most common genes and DNA from its merged rows. This sample holds 9,800 or so distinct CDR3 sequences; approximately 6.3% were observed only once. Jointly, the top ten make up about 9.5% of the sample. Beyond this particular receptor, the publication reports: The tumor nonsynonymous mutation count correlated with the number of expanded intratumoral alpha and beta TCRs.

No antigens are known for them. This sample comprised lung tumor tissue, obtained at surgery. These receptors all stem from a male donor with early-stage non-small cell lung cancer.

This clonotype was counted at least ten times. Since the library was made to target alpha chains, this beta chain is a stray read and its abundance is not meaningful. V is TRBV4-1 and J is TRBJ2-3; D perhaps matches TRBD1 (5 bases). CDR3 size: 14 residues. The V gene's germline CDR1 is MGHRA and CDR2 YSYEKL. V gave up 4 bases and J gave up 3 bases, with 11 bases separating them. CDR3 sequence reads: CASSLGEMTDTQYF. The CDR3 nucleotides read TGCGCCAGCAGCCTAGGGGAAATGACAGATACGCAGTATTTT.

At least ten counts were recorded for this clonotype. This beta chain slipped into a library made for alpha chains as a stray read, so its size is not meaningful. The chain is built from TRBV28 and TRBJ1-2, with 8 bases aligning to TRBD1. CDR3 length equals 15 residues. CDR1 and CDR2 from the germline V gene are MDHEN and SYDVKM. Trimming removed 4 bases from V and 3 bases from J; junction bases left unmatched: 7. The CDR3 DNA reads as TGTGCCAGCAGTTACGGGACAGGAGGGCACTATGGCTACACCTTC. Amino acids: CASSYGTGGHYGYTF.

This clonotype was recorded at least ten times. This beta chain is an unintended read in a library built for alpha chains; its size means little. The CDR3, as DNA: TGTGCCAGCAGTTTAGAAGGTCCCGGGGAGCTGTTTTTT. Its translation: CASSLEGPGELFF. The V call is TRBV12-3 or TRBV12-4, the J call TRBJ2-2; no definite D call. This CDR3 is 13 amino acids long. V was pared by 1 base and J by 6 bases, with 6 bases between.

This clonotype was recorded many times. Because the library targeted alpha chains, this beta chain is an off-target read whose size means little. The CDR3 nucleotides are TGTGCCAGCAGCCGAAGCGGGAGAGGCACAGATACGCAGTATTTT. Amino acids: CASSRSGRGTDTQYF. The chain is built from TRBV7-9 and TRBJ2-3, with 8 bases identical to TRBD2. CDR3 length: 15 amino acids. CDR1 and CDR2 from the germline V gene are SEHNR and FQNEAQ (reference sequence). Trimming at V came to 5 bases and at J to 1 base, leaving 5 bases not matched to a gene.

This clonotype has at least ten counts. This beta chain is a stray read from a library made for alpha chains; its abundance is not meaningful. The chain combines TRBV4-1 with TRBJ1-5, with 7 bases fitting TRBD1. The CDR3 has 16 amino acids. Germline V gene lookup returns CDR1 MGHRA and CDR2 YSYEKL. V was clipped by 0 bases and J by 11 bases; unmatched bases: 13. CDR3 in DNA: TGCGCCAGCAGCCAAGATGGCACAGGGGCTTTTCGGACCCAGCATTTT. This codes for CASSQDGTGAFRTQHF.

This clonotype has ten or more counts. This beta chain is an off-target read within a library intended for alpha chains, so its frequency means little. The chain carries TRBV19 and TRBJ1-5; D unresolved. Germline V gives CDR1 LNHDA, CDR2 SQIVND (reference sequence). V lost 2 bases, J lost 0 bases, and 20 bases lay in between. The CDR3 is 19 amino acids. The CDR3 nucleotides read TGTGCCAGTAGTATATCAAGGGTTACTCGAGACTTTAGCAATCAGCCCCAGCATTTT. It encodes CASSISRVTRDFSNQPQHF.

This clonotype was seen a handful of times. For a library built for alpha chains, this beta chain is a stray read; little rests on its size. The V call is TRBV20-1, the J call TRBJ2-1; 14 positions agree with TRBD2. CDR1 and CDR2 from the germline V gene are DFQATT and SNEGSKA (reference sequence). The CDR3 spans 15 residues. With 5 bases clipped from V and 3 bases from J, the junction kept 3 bases outside the gene matches. The CDR3 nucleotides read TGCAGTGCTCCGGGACTAGCGGGAGACTACAATGAGCAGTTCTTC. Encoded protein: CSAPGLAGDYNEQFF.

In this sample, this clonotype turned up many times. This beta chain turned up in a library designed for alpha chains; as an off-target read, its abundance says little. The rearrangement links TRBV13 to TRBJ2-3; 12 nucleotides agree with TRBD2. The ends lost 5 bases at V and 0 bases at J; junction bases unmatched: 6. The CDR3 is made up of 17 amino acids. Germline-derived CDR1 and CDR2 are PRHDT and FYEKMQ (reference sequence). In DNA form, the CDR3 reads TGTGCCAGCAGCCCAACTGGGACTAGCGGGAGCACAGATACGCAGTATTTT. Translated, it gives CASSPTGTSGSTDTQYF. Complete variable domain (other parts from reference TRBV13 and TRBJ2-3): AAGVIQSPRHLIKEKRETATLKCYPIPRHDTVYWYQQGPGQDPQFLISFYEKMQSDKGSIPDRFSAQQFSDYHSELNMSSLELGDSALYFCASSPTGTSGSTDTQYFGPGTRLTVL.

This clonotype appeared many times. With the library built for alpha chains, this beta chain is off target and its frequency is not meaningful. The chain uses TRBV27 and TRBJ2-5; TRBD1 matches at 12 bases. The germline V gene has CDR1 MNHEY and CDR2 SMNVEV (reference sequence). This CDR3 has 15 residues. J gave up 5 bases and V 3 bases, and 4 bases lay outside the gene matches. CDR3 sequence: CASSLGQGAWETQYF. The CDR3 DNA reads TGTGCCAGCAGTTTGGGACAGGGGGCTTGGGAGACCCAGTACTTC.

This clonotype was detected many times. The library was designed around alpha chains, so this beta chain is a stray read whose abundance carries little weight. The V and J genes are TRBV28 and TRBJ2-5; 12 bases align to TRBD2. Losses at the gene ends were 4 bases for V and 2 bases for J; bases not matched to a gene: 5. In germline, CDR1 is MDHEN, CDR2 SYDVKM. The CDR3 spans 16 residues. CDR3 bases: TGTGCCAGCAGTTCCCGACTAGCGGGAGAGCAAGAGACCCAGTACTTC. Protein product: CASSSRLAGEQETQYF.

About this clonotype: Compared with germline, one end of the junction differs, possibly owing to a read error. The library was prepared for alpha chains; this beta chain is a stray read, so its frequency means little. J is TRBJ1-5 and V is TRBV5-1; D is perhaps TRBD1 (6 bases). This CDR3 spans 15 amino acids. CDR1 is SGHRS, CDR2 YFSETQ, per germline. The CDR3 sequence is CASRAGDDRNQPQHF. CDR3 nucleotide sequence: TGCGCCAGCAGAGCAGGGGATGATCGCAATCAGCCCCAACATTTT.

This clonotype occurred many times. The library was designed around alpha chains, so this beta chain is a stray read whose abundance carries little weight. V usage is TRBV7-6 and J usage is TRBJ2-2; D not resolved. The germline gives CDR1 SGHVS, CDR2 FNYEAQ. Trimming shortened V by 6 bases and J by 3 bases, and 5 bases separated the two germline ends. The length of the CDR3 is 12 residues. The CDR3 spells CASRDYTGELFF. For the CDR3, the DNA is TGTGCCAGCAGGGATTACACCGGGGAGCTGTTTTTT.

This clonotype appeared many times. Little can be read into the size of this beta chain, an off-target read in a library designed for alpha chains. The CDR3 DNA reads TGCGCCAGCAGCTTGGGGACACGTAATCAGCCCCAGCATTTT. Translating it yields CASSLGTRNQPQHF. V and J are TRBV5-1 and TRBJ1-5; D is possibly TRBD1 (5 bases). Trimming cost V 0 bases and J 4 bases, with 8 bases left between them. The CDR3 is 14 amino acids. Germline-derived CDR1 and CDR2 are SGHRS and YFSETQ.

Of note for this clonotype: This beta chain is a stray read from a library made for alpha chains; its abundance is not meaningful. The chain has TRBV19 and TRBJ2-7; TRBD1 might be the D (6 bases). The CDR3 length is 11 residues. The V gene's germline CDR1 is LNHDA and CDR2 SQIVND (reference sequence). The V end was cut by 5 bases, the J end by 12 bases, with 14 bases between. The CDR3 sequence: CASSEQGIRYF. DNA for the CDR3: TGTGCCAGTAGTGAACAGGGCATTCGGTACTTC.